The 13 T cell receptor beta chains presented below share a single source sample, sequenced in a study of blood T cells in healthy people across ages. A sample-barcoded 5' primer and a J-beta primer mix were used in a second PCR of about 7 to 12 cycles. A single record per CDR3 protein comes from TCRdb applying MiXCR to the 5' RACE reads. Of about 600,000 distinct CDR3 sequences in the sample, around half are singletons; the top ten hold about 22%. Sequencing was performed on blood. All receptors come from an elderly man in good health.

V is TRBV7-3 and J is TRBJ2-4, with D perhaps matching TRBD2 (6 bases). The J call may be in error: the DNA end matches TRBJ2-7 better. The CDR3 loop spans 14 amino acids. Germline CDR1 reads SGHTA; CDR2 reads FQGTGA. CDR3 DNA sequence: TGTGCCAGCAGCTCCTCCCGGGGGTCCTACGAGCAGTACTTC. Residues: CASSSSRGSYEQYF.

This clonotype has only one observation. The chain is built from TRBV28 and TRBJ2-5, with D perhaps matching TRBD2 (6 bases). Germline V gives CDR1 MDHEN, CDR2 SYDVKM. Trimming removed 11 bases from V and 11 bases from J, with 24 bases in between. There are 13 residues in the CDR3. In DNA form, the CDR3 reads TGTGCCGTCGTCGGGAGAGACCACAATGAGCAGTACTTC. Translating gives CAVVGRDHNEQYF.

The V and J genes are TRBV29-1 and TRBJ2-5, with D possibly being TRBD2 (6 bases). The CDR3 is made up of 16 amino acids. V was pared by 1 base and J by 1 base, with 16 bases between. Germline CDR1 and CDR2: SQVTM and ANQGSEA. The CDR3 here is CSVEAPGASPQETQYF. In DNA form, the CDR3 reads TGCAGCGTTGAAGCCCCGGGAGCTAGCCCCCAAGAGACCCAGTACTTC. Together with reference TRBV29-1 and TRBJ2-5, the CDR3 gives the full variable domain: SAVISQKPSRDICQRGTSLTIQCQVDSQVTMMFWYRQQPGQSLTLIATANQGSEATYESGFVIDKFPISRPNLTFSTLTVSNMSPEDSSIYLCSVEAPGASPQETQYFGPGTRLLVL.

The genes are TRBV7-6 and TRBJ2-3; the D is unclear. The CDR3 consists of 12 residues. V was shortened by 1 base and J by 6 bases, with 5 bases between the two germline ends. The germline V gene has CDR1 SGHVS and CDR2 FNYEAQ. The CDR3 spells CASSLVFDTQYF. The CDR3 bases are TGTGCCAGCAGCTTAGTTTTCGATACGCAGTATTTT.

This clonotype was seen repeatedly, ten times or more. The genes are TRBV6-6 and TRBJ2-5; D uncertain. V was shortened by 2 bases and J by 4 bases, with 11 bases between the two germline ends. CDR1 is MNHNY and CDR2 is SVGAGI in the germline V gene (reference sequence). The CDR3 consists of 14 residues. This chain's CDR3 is CASSYASFGETQYF. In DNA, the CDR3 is TGTGCCAGCAGTTACGCCTCGTTCGGAGAGACCCAGTACTTC.

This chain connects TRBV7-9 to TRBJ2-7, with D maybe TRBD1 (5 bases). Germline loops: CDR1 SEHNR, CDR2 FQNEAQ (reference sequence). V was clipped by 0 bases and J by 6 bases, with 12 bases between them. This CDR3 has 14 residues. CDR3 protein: CASSLAGPEREQYF. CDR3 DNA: TGTGCCAGCAGCTTAGCGGGGCCGGAGCGCGAGCAGTACTTC.

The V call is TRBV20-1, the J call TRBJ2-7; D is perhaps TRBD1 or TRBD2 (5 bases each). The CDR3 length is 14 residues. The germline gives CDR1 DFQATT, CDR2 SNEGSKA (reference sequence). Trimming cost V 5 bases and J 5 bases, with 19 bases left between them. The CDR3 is CSAQPGPSLHEQYV. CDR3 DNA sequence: TGCAGTGCTCAACCGGGACCCAGCCTCCACGAGCAGTACGTC.

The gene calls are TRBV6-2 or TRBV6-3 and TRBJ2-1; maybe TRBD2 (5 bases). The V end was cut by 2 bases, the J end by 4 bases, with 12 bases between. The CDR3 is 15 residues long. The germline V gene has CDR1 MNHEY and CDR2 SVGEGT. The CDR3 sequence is CASSYTRRVYNEQFF. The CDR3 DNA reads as TGTGCCAGCAGTTACACTCGGCGGGTATACAATGAGCAGTTCTTC.

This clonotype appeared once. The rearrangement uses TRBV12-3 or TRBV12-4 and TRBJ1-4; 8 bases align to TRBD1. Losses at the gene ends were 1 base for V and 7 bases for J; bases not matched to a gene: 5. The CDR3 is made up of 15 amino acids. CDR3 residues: CASSLGTGSSEKLFF. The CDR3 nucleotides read TGTGCCAGCAGTTTAGGGACAGGGTCGAGTGAAAAACTGTTTTTT.

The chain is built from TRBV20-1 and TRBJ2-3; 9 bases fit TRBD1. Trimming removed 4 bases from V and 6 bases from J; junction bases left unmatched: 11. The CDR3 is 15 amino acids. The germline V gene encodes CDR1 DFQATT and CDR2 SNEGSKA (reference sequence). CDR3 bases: TGCAGTGCTAACCCGAGGACAGGGGTCCGGGATACGCAGTATTTT. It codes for CSANPRTGVRDTQYF.

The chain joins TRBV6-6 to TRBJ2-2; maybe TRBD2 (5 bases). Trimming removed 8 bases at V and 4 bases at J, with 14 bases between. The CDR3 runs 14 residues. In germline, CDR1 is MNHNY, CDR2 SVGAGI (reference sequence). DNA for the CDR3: TGTGCCAGCGCCCTCGAGGGCGGCACCGGGGAGCTGTTTTTT. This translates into CASALEGGTGELFF.

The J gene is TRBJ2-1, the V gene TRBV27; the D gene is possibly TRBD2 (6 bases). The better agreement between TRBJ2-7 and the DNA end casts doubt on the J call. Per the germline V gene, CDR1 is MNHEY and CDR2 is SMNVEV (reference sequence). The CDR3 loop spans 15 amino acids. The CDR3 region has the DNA TGTGCCAGCTGGTCCACCGGGACTGGAGACAATGAGCAGTACTTC. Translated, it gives CASWSTGTGDNEQYF.

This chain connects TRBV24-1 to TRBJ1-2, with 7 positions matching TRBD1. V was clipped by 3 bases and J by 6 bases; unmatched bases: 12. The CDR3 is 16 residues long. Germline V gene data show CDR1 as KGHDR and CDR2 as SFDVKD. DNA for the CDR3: TGTGCCACCAGTGATGGAGCGACAGGGCGCGTTGATGGCTACACCTTC. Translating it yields CATSDGATGRVDGYTF.